This entry lists 28 T cell receptor beta chains sequenced from one sample in a study of T cell changes during pregnancy in multiple sclerosis (dated by TCRdb to the late 2010s). The library was obtained by the immunoSEQ multiplex PCR assay. The table comes from immuneACCESS by way of TCRdb, which keeps in-frame sequences with V and J called. Part of the clones is missing from these tables; in studies checked, under half for an unresolved V gene and the rest for unknown reasons. The sample table holds fewer than 70,000 clones, of which about 87% were seen once. The ten largest clones take up approximately 5.3% of the sample. What was sequenced was peripheral blood from another person, used as feeder cells. These TCRs come from a human donor whose cells served as feeder cells for cultures in a pregnancy study.

This clone is a singleton in its sample. This chain links TRBV7-3 with TRBJ2-3; 8 bases fit TRBD2. J was trimmed by 2 bases and V by 4 bases; bases with no gene match: 5. This CDR3 spans 15 amino acids. The germline V gene encodes CDR1 SGHTA and CDR2 FQGTGA. The CDR3 DNA sequence: TGTGCCAGCAGCTCTAGCGGGCGGGACACAGATACGCAGTATTTT. It is translated as CASSSSGRDTDTQYF.

The table lists this clone with a few counts. The chain couples TRBV15 to TRBJ1-2; a weak D match, TRBD1 (5 bases). The CDR3 is 13 amino acids. V lost 0 bases and J lost 8, with 10 bases in between. Germline values: CDR1 LNHNV, CDR2 YYDKDF (reference sequence). CDR3 coding DNA: TGTGCCACCAGCAGAGATCCAGGGCGAGGCTACACCTTC. Protein product: CATSRDPGRGYTF.

This clone was seen a handful of times. V gene TRBV19 combines with J gene TRBJ1-1, with a possible D match to TRBD1 (5 bases). V gave up 6 bases and J gave up 3 bases, with 11 bases separating them. The CDR3 length is 13 residues. Germline V gene data show CDR1 as LNHDA and CDR2 as SQIVND (reference sequence). The CDR3: CASRGDGYTEAFF. DNA of the CDR3: TGTGCCAGTAGAGGGGACGGCTACACTGAAGCTTTCTTT.

The chain has TRBV9 and TRBJ1-2, with D perhaps matching TRBD1 (5 bases). From germline, CDR1 is SGDLS and CDR2 YYNGEE. The CDR3 has 16 residues. Trimming left V 0 bases short and J 3 bases short, with 15 bases between. The CDR3 loop is CASSVARRGGDYGYTF. As DNA, the CDR3 is TGTGCCAGCAGCGTAGCTAGAAGGGGAGGCGACTATGGCTACACCTTC.

The rearrangement links TRBV6-1 to TRBJ2-2, with 9 positions matching TRBD1. The CDR3 spans 14 residues. V was pared by 7 bases and J by 8 bases, with 8 bases of the junction left unmatched. The germline V gene has CDR1 MNHNS and CDR2 SASEGT. The CDR3 DNA follows: TGTGCCAGCACGGGACAGGGTTCCAAAGGGGAGCTGTTTTTT. Translated, it gives CASTGQGSKGELFF.

About this clone: Other nucleotide sequences from this sample produce the same CDR3. The J gene is TRBJ1-2, the V gene TRBV5-1; the D is unclear. The germline V gene has CDR1 SGHRS and CDR2 YFSETQ. The CDR3 runs 14 residues. The germline V and J ends were trimmed by 0 bases and 0 bases, with 6 bases remaining between them. This chain's CDR3 is CASSLDSPNYGYTF. DNA for the CDR3: TGCGCCAGCAGCTTGGACAGCCCTAACTATGGCTACACCTTC.

The chain combines TRBV30 with TRBJ1-4; 10 bases agree with TRBD1. The length of the CDR3 is 13 residues. CDR1 is GTSNPN and CDR2 is SVGIG in the germline V gene (reference sequence). Germline trimming cut 2 bases from V and 10 bases from J; bases unmatched to any gene: 4. CDR3 residues: CAWSLGTGVKLFF. Here the CDR3 DNA reads TGTGCCTGGAGTTTAGGGACAGGGGTAAAACTGTTTTTT.

This clone was picked up one time. The V call is TRBV7-9, the J call TRBJ1-5; no clear D gene. Looked up from germline, CDR1 is SEHNR and CDR2 is FQNEAQ (reference sequence). The CDR3 is 14 amino acids. The V end was cut by 5 bases, the J end by 0 bases, with 8 bases between. CDR3 sequence: CASSPVYSNQPQHF. The CDR3 DNA reads as TGTGCCAGCAGCCCGGTTTATAGCAATCAGCCCCAGCATTTT.

This clone has just a few counts. The CDR3 region has the DNA TGTGCCAGCAGCCGTAGCGGGGGCTCCTACAATGAGCAGTTCTTC. Amino acids: CASSRSGGSYNEQFF. J is TRBJ2-1 and V is TRBV7-2, with 9 positions matching TRBD2. Germline lookup yields CDR1 SGHTA and CDR2 FQGNSA. The ends lost 5 bases at V and 0 bases at J; junction bases unmatched: 2. The CDR3 has 15 amino acids.

For this clone: The same CDR3 can be traced to other DNA sequences in this sample. V usage is TRBV7-9 and J usage is TRBJ1-5; no clear D gene. This CDR3 is 13 amino acids long. Trimming took 1 base from V and 4 from J, leaving 5 bases between them. Per the germline V gene, CDR1 is SEHNR and CDR2 is FQNEAQ (reference sequence). The CDR3 sequence is CASSLDGNQPQHF. The CDR3 nucleotides read TGTGCCAGCAGCTTAGACGGAAATCAGCCCCAGCATTTT.

This clone has just a few counts. The V call is TRBV27, the J call TRBJ2-7; 7 bases line up with TRBD1. The junction had 11 bases not matched to a gene; V was cut back by 5 bases and J by 7 bases. Per the germline V gene, CDR1 is MNHEY and CDR2 is SMNVEV (reference sequence). This CDR3 is 14 amino acids long. The CDR3 protein is CASSRWDRLWEQYF. CDR3 bases: TGTGCCAGCAGTCGATGGGACAGACTGTGGGAGCAGTACTTC.

The chain couples TRBV5-6 to TRBJ2-5; perhaps D is TRBD1 or TRBD2 (6 bases each). The germline gives CDR1 SGHDT, CDR2 YYEEEE. V dropped 0 bases and J dropped 5 bases, with 11 bases sitting between them. This CDR3 has 14 amino acids. The CDR3, as DNA: TGTGCCAGCAGCTTGGCCCGGGGGCGGGAGACCCAGTACTTC. It translates to CASSLARGRETQYF.

V usage is TRBV6-5 and J usage is TRBJ2-3, with a weak D call TRBD2 (7 bases). Trimming shortened V by 6 bases and J by 1 base, and 11 bases separated the two germline ends. Germline CDR1 reads MNHEY; CDR2 reads SVGAGI. The CDR3 loop spans 14 amino acids. CDR3 loop: CASSEGGGTDTQYF. The CDR3 DNA sequence: TGTGCCAGCAGCGAGGGGGGGGGCACAGATACGCAGTATTTT.

The chain recombines TRBV27 with TRBJ1-1; D is ambiguous. CDR1 is MNHEY and CDR2 is SMNVEV in the germline V gene (reference sequence). This CDR3 has 14 residues. V was shortened by 3 bases and J by 0 bases, with 8 bases between the two germline ends. CDR3 region: CASSFLAVNTEAFF. The CDR3 DNA reads as TGTGCCAGCAGTTTCCTTGCGGTGAACACTGAAGCTTTCTTT.

The V call is TRBV4-1, the J call TRBJ2-5, with 11 bases fitting TRBD2. V lost 4 bases, J lost 5 bases, and 9 bases stayed unmatched. Germline V lookup: CDR1 MGHRA, CDR2 YSYEKL. The CDR3 covers 16 residues. CDR3: CASSPTLAGGIETQYF. The CDR3 nucleotides are TGCGCCAGCAGCCCTACCTTAGCGGGGGGGATCGAGACCCAGTACTTC.

This chain joins TRBV5-1 and TRBJ2-2; 9 positions match TRBD1. CDR1 SGHRS and CDR2 YFSETQ come from the germline V gene. V lost 3 bases, J lost 5 bases, and 8 bases stayed unmatched. The CDR3 extends over 16 amino acids. CDR3 protein: CASSSTQGAGTGELFF. In DNA form, the CDR3 reads TGCGCCAGCAGCTCAACACAGGGGGCGGGGACCGGGGAGCTGTTTTTT. Full variable domain (outside the CDR3, taken from reference TRBV5-1 and TRBJ2-2): KAGVTQTPRYLIKTRGQQVTLSCSPISGHRSVSWYQQTPGQGLQFLFEYFSETQRNKGNFPGRFSGRQFSNSRSEMNVSTLELGDSALYLCASSSTQGAGTGELFFGEGSRLTVL.

The V call is TRBV10-3, the J call TRBJ1-2, with 8 bases aligning to TRBD1. Germline CDR1 is ENHRY and CDR2 is SYGVKD. J gave up 3 bases and V 4 bases, and 10 bases lay outside the gene matches. The CDR3 loop spans 16 amino acids. CDR3 bases: TGTGCCATCAGTGCGTTCGGACAGGGTAGTGACTATGGCTACACCTTC. This codes for CAISAFGQGSDYGYTF.

The V gene is TRBV28, the J gene TRBJ2-7; D unclear. The CDR3 has 13 residues. In germline, CDR1 is MDHEN, CDR2 SYDVKM. Deletions cut 5 bases from V and 0 bases from J, with 8 bases between. The CDR3 loop reads CASSVPNSYEQYF. The CDR3 nucleotides are TGTGCCAGCAGTGTCCCCAACTCCTACGAGCAGTACTTC.

V is TRBV7-9 and J is TRBJ2-3, with 13 bases lining up with TRBD2. Germline lookup yields CDR1 SEHNR and CDR2 FQNEAQ (reference sequence). After removal of 5 bases from V and 1 base from J, the junction contained 3 bases not matched to a gene. The length of the CDR3 is 16 residues. The CDR3 loop reads CASSVGLAGGTDTQYF. In DNA form, the CDR3 reads TGTGCCAGCAGCGTTGGACTAGCGGGGGGCACAGATACGCAGTATTTT.

J is TRBJ2-7 and V is TRBV19, with a possible D match to TRBD1 (5 bases). Germline CDR1 LNHDA, CDR2 SQIVND (reference sequence). V dropped 7 bases and J dropped 5 bases, with 9 bases sitting between them. The CDR3 is 11 residues long. CDR3 protein: CASTGNNEQYF. The CDR3 DNA reads as TGTGCCAGTACAGGGAACAACGAGCAGTACTTC.

As concerns this clone: The same CDR3 also results from other DNA sequences found in this sample. The CDR3 loop is CATSRDSYGYTF. The CDR3 DNA follows: TGTGCCACCAGCAGGGACAGCTATGGCTACACCTTC. The V gene is TRBV15, the J gene TRBJ1-2; D might be TRBD1 (6 bases). Trimming left V 3 bases short and J 4 bases short, with 6 bases between. The germline V gene has CDR1 LNHNV and CDR2 YYDKDF (reference sequence). The CDR3 covers 12 residues.

V and J are TRBV25-1 and TRBJ2-5; D may match TRBD1 or TRBD2 (6 bases each). The germline gives CDR1 MGHDK, CDR2 SYGVNS. V shed 8 bases and J shed 5 bases, with 21 bases lying between them. CDR3 size: 15 residues. The CDR3 reads CASRPPRRGDETQYF. The DNA of the CDR3 is TGTGCCAGCCGTCCCCCCAGGAGGGGGGACGAGACCCAGTACTTC.

This chain uses TRBV4-3 with TRBJ1-1; D unresolved. V lost 1 base, J lost 5 bases, and 11 bases lay in between. CDR3 size: 14 residues. CDR1 and CDR2 from the germline V gene are LGHNA and YSLEER. CDR3 bases: TGCGCCAGCAGCCAAGGCGTGGGGTGGACTGAAGCTTTCTTT. This translates into CASSQGVGWTEAFF.

This rearrangement joins TRBV30 to TRBJ1-1; D might be TRBD1 (5 bases). Germline V gene sequence: CDR1 GTSNPN, CDR2 SVGIG (reference sequence). The length of the CDR3 is 13 residues. The germline V and J ends were trimmed by 4 bases and 5 bases, with 14 bases remaining between them. This CDR3 reads CAWTFTGGTEAFF. The CDR3 DNA reads TGTGCCTGGACTTTCACGGGGGGGACTGAAGCTTTCTTT.

The CDR3 DNA follows: TGTGCCACCAACCCCCGCCGCAGCCAAGGTCGCAATCAGCCCCAGCATTTT. It is translated as CATNPRRSQGRNQPQHF. V is TRBV28 and J is TRBJ1-5; D call uncertain. CDR1 and CDR2 from the germline V gene are MDHEN and SYDVKM. This CDR3 is 17 amino acids long. Between the trimmed V and J ends, which lost 10 bases and 2 bases, there was a span of 24 bases.

This clone was detected once. Here the CDR3 DNA reads TGTGCCAGCTCCTTCGTCTTGGGGGGCGGGGAGCTGTTTTTT. Translation: CASSFVLGGGELFF. This chain joins TRBV19 and TRBJ2-2, with D perhaps TRBD2 (6 bases). Trimming removed 9 bases from V and 7 bases from J, with 18 bases in between. The CDR3 runs 14 residues. Germline V lookup: CDR1 LNHDA, CDR2 SQIVND (reference sequence).

CDR3 nucleotides: TGTGCCAGCAGTTTTCGCGGAAAGTACAATGAGCAGTTCTTC. Its protein is CASSFRGKYNEQFF. The rearrangement links TRBV28 to TRBJ2-1; D is ambiguous. The CDR3 spans 14 residues. The V gene's germline CDR1 is MDHEN and CDR2 SYDVKM. The V gene lost 3 bases and the J gene lost 4 bases, with 10 bases spanning the gap.

The gene calls are TRBV7-2 and TRBJ2-3; the D gene is possibly TRBD2 (5 bases). V lost 5 bases to trimming and J lost 9 bases, with 18 bases between them. Germline V gives CDR1 SGHTA, CDR2 FQGNSA. This CDR3 spans 14 amino acids. The DNA for the CDR3 is TGTGCCAGCAGCACAGAACCCGGGGAGCGGACGCAGTATTTT. Protein sequence: CASSTEPGERTQYF.